This T cell receptor (beta chain) came from a study of T-cell reconstitution after alpha-beta-depleted transplantation in children. The V end was cut by 5 bases, the J end by 5 bases, with 20 bases between. CDR3 size: 15 residues. Germline V gives CDR1 DFQATT, CDR2 SNEGSKA (reference sequence). Unique molecular identifiers were incorporated into the prepared TCRbeta library. TCRdb fed the PCR reads into MiXCR, producing one record per CDR3 protein. The sample shows hundreds of thousands of distinct CDR3 sequences, around a sixth of them seen only once. The chain couples TRBV20-1 to TRBJ2-3; either TRBD1 or TRBD2 may fit D (5 bases each). The sample here was PBMCs from the stem cell graft donor, taken from the stem cell graft. The clonotype comes from a human donor who donated a stem cell graft to a child with acute myeloid leukemia. In nucleotides, the CDR3 is TGCAGTGCTTCTACCCTCCTTGTGGGGGAAGATACGCAGTATTTT. This translates into CSASTLLVGEDTQYF.